The source of this T cell receptor beta chain is a study of T cells in Graves' hyperthyroidism and ophthalmopathy. Study information: Upon initial diagnosis and before any treatment, peripheral blood was collected.

TCR beta CDR3 region amplification was performed from RNA transcripts. HTBI primers were used for first-round RT-PCR of the TCR CDR3. TCRdb called the multiplex PCR reads again in MiXCR, with one record for every CDR3 protein. This sample yields some 500,000 distinct CDR3 sequences, of which about 15% are seen a single time; approximately 30% belongs to the top ten. This clonotype was counted at least ten times. Its antigen is unidentified. Disease lasting under 3 months, a NOSPECS grade of at least 4, and a Clinical Activity Score of at least 3 were features of the ophthalmopathy patients. Findings and limits, study-wide: Stable hyperthyroidism was separated from ophthalmopathy by a model based on 13 V-J features. Blood held most thyroid clonotypes expanded above 0.001 frequency.

The length of the CDR3 is 17 residues. The V and J ends lost 0 bases and 2 bases, in that order; junction bases with no gene match: 11. Germline CDR1 DFQATT, CDR2 SNEGSKA (reference sequence). The genes are TRBV20-1 and TRBJ2-3; 7 positions agree with TRBD2. The material sequenced was blood. This TCR was sampled from a woman aged 30 to 39 with Graves' ophthalmopathy. This CDR3 is CSARDPRPSGHTDTQYF. In nucleotides, the CDR3 is TGCAGTGCTAGAGATCCCAGGCCTAGCGGACACACAGATACGCAGTATTTT.